This T cell receptor beta chain was identified during a study of vaccination and CD4 T cells after COVID-19. Study-level background: Subjects got two shots of BNT162b2 or mRNA-1273 vaccine. Cells were stimulated with overlapping spike peptides from SARS-CoV-2, HCoV-NL63, HCoV-OC43 and HCoV-229E. Study observations and caveats: A nonsignificant median increase from about 20 to 38 SARS-CoV-2-reactive clonotypes was observed.

Indicated treatment: roughly 11-day PBMC culture with coronavirus spike peptide pools or control peptides (ViraFEST assay). The collection of CD4+ T cells from the unexposed donor took place before the COVID-19 pandemic (2011-2018). ViraFEST sequenced TCRs after peptide-pool expansion of antigen-specific T cells. The germline V and J ends were trimmed by 8 bases and 1 base, with 9 bases remaining between them. This CDR3 region has 13 residues. Germline V gene data show CDR1 as MNHEY and CDR2 as SMNVEV (reference sequence). Once obtained from cultured CD4+ T cells, the DNA was sequenced using the Oncomine TCR Beta short-read assay. Using the QIAamp micro DNA kit, genomic DNA was extracted from the CD4+ T cells that had been cultured. TCRdb passed the PCR reads through MiXCR, listing each CDR3 protein once. The data show about 6,300 distinct CDR3 sequences, 33% seen once. This clonotype was seen more than once but under ten times. What it recognizes is unknown.

The J gene is TRBJ2-1, the V gene TRBV27; D unresolved. This receptor was taken from a human donor in good health. The sequenced sample consisted of CD4+ T cells from blood, cultured in vitro. In nucleotides, the CDR3 is TGTGCCAGCTGCTCGTTGTCCTACAATGAGCAGTTCTTC. Protein sequence: CASCSLSYNEQFF.